This T cell receptor (beta chain) was sequenced for a study of blood T cell repertoires in COVID-19. This clone was found a few times. Generated by immunoSEQ multiplex PCR, the TCRdb table keeps only in-frame clones and is missing some. This sample has about 220,000 clones, with 80% to 90% found just once. Germline loops: CDR1 SGHKS, CDR2 YYEKEE (reference sequence). Trimming left V 3 bases short and J 0 bases short, with 10 bases between. The CDR3 consists of 15 residues. The chain carries TRBV5-5 and TRBJ2-1; a possible D gene is TRBD2 (5 bases). The sample comprised PBMCs or T cells enriched from blood (not recorded which). The clonotype originates from a woman aged 35 to 49 with acute COVID-19. The CDR3 spells CASSSVGSSYNEQFF. CDR3 DNA sequence: TGTGCCAGCAGCTCGGTAGGGAGCTCCTACAATGAGCAGTTCTTC.